This TCR beta chain came from a study of control samples from healthy donors and cancer patients. Produced via immunoSEQ multiplex PCR; TCRdb's table is partial and in-frame only. The repertoire includes 110,000 to 150,000 clones, about nine tenths of them detected once, and around 4.6% sits in the top ten. The CDR3 has 16 amino acids. Germline values: CDR1 LGHDT, CDR2 YNNKEL (reference sequence). V lost 7 bases and J lost 7, with 22 bases in between. The origin of this receptor is a young man in good health. Sequenced sample: blood. This chain links TRBV3-1 (or the pseudogene TRBV3-2) with TRBJ1-4; D is ambiguous. Here the CDR3 reads CASTEGRRRIAEKLFF. CDR3 bases: TGTGCCAGCACAGAAGGGCGCAGGAGGATAGCTGAAAAACTGTTTTTT.